The 23 T cell receptor beta chains below come from one sample, sequenced in a study of CD8 T cells in ankylosing spondylitis. Study results and caveats: Apparently characteristic of ankylosing spondylitis blood was a TCR beta motif (fewer than ten highly homologous variants).

In TCRdb, the 5' RACE reads were re-called with MiXCR into one record per CDR3 protein. Among over 450,000 distinct CDR3 sequences listed, roughly 12% were seen once. Antigens for these TCRs are unknown. Sequences were obtained from blood, either unsorted or a sorted T cell fraction (not recorded which). Receptor source: a male donor with ankylosing spondylitis.

The rearrangement links TRBV7-8 to TRBJ2-1, with D unresolved. The V end lost 7 bases, the J end lost 0 bases, and 13 bases lay between the germline ends. Looked up from germline, CDR1 is SGHVS and CDR2 is FQNEAQ. CDR3 size: 15 residues. The CDR3 is CASTPPWISYNEQFF. Written as DNA, the CDR3 is TGTGCCAGCACCCCCCCGTGGATCTCCTACAATGAGCAGTTCTTC.

This clonotype was recorded a few times. V is TRBV10-2 and J is TRBJ1-4; D may be TRBD1 (6 bases). The CDR3 is made up of 15 amino acids. Trimming stripped 3 bases from V and 0 bases from J, with 8 bases between. Germline V gene lookup returns CDR1 WSHSY and CDR2 SAAADI. Here the CDR3 reads CASSDRGSTNEKLFF. CDR3 sequence (DNA): TGCGCCAGCAGTGACAGGGGTTCAACTAATGAAAAACTGTTTTTT.

As for this clonotype: A much bigger clone sits one base away, suggesting this may be a read error. This chain uses TRBV3-1 with TRBJ2-1, with 9 bases aligning to TRBD2. From germline, CDR1 is LGHDT and CDR2 YNNKEL (reference sequence). With 1 base clipped from V and 7 bases from J, the junction kept 5 bases outside the gene matches. The CDR3 contains 15 residues. This chain's CDR3 is CASSQGRGRVNEQFF. The CDR3 DNA reads as TGTGCCAGCAGCCAAGGGCGCGGGAGGGTTAATGAGCAGTTCTTC.

This rearrangement joins TRBV7-9 to TRBJ1-3; D ambiguous. V dropped 1 base and J dropped 0 bases, with 13 bases sitting between them. The germline gives CDR1 SEHNR, CDR2 FQNEAQ (reference sequence). The length of the CDR3 is 17 residues. The CDR3 nucleotides read TGTGCCAGCAGCTTAGGTCACGGATCGATCTCTGGAAACACCATATATTTT. Encoded protein: CASSLGHGSISGNTIYF.

The chain is built from TRBV20-1 and TRBJ2-3; 12 bases map to TRBD2. Germline-derived CDR1 and CDR2 are DFQATT and SNEGSKA (reference sequence). V was clipped by 5 bases and J by 0 bases; unmatched bases: 9. The CDR3 is made up of 17 amino acids. The CDR3 nucleotides read TGCAGTGCTTCCGGGACTAGCGGGTCGTATAGCACAGATACGCAGTATTTT. It translates to CSASGTSGSYSTDTQYF.

The chain joins TRBV29-1 to TRBJ2-1, with a possible D match to TRBD1 (5 bases). Trimming pared 2 bases from V and 6 bases from J, leaving 8 bases between. The germline CDR1 and CDR2 sequences are SQVTM and ANQGSEA. The CDR3 runs to 12 residues. CDR3 in amino acids: CSVEIQVNEQFF. The CDR3 DNA is TGCAGCGTTGAAATACAGGTCAATGAGCAGTTCTTC.

In its sample, this clonotype was seen a few times. The rearrangement joins TRBV7-9 to TRBJ2-2, with D maybe TRBD2 (6 bases). Germline CDR1 is SEHNR and CDR2 is FQNEAQ (reference sequence). The ends were cut back, 2 bases at V and 6 bases at J, with 10 bases in the middle. The CDR3 consists of 14 residues. The DNA for the CDR3 is TGTGCCAGCAGCTTATCGGGGGTCCCCGGGGAGCTGTTTTTT. Encoded protein: CASSLSGVPGELFF.

This chain connects TRBV7-8 to TRBJ2-5, with D possibly TRBD1 on 6 matching bases. Between the trimmed V and J ends, which lost 5 bases and 3 bases, there was a span of 16 bases. Germline CDR1 reads SGHVS; CDR2 reads FQNEAQ. This CDR3 has 15 residues. The CDR3 nucleotides read TGTGCCAGCAGCGTCGGATACAGGGTGGAAGAGACCCAGTACTTC. Translation: CASSVGYRVEETQYF.

This clonotype occurred many times. This chain uses TRBV15 with TRBJ2-2; 9 nucleotides match TRBD2. CDR3 length equals 16 residues. V was pared by 3 bases and J by 2 bases, with 4 bases of the junction left unmatched. The germline V gene has CDR1 LNHNV and CDR2 YYDKDF (reference sequence). CDR3 coding DNA: TGTGCCACCAGCAGGGGACTAGCTTATAACACCGGGGAGCTGTTTTTT. Translation gives CATSRGLAYNTGELFF.

This clonotype was detected a few times. The chain joins TRBV28 to TRBJ2-1; D is unclear. Looked up from germline, CDR1 is MDHEN and CDR2 is SYDVKM. The germline V and J ends were trimmed by 6 bases and 3 bases, with 15 bases remaining between them. This CDR3 spans 15 amino acids. This chain's CDR3 is CASRTDATGYNEQFF. The CDR3 coding sequence is TGTGCCAGCAGGACGGACGCCACGGGCTACAATGAGCAGTTCTTC.

This clonotype came up a few times. This chain uses TRBV5-1 with TRBJ2-1, with a possible D match to TRBD1 (6 bases). Germline V gene sequence: CDR1 SGHRS, CDR2 YFSETQ. This CDR3 has 13 residues. Between the trimmed V and J ends, which lost 4 bases and 7 bases, there was a span of 12 bases. The chain's CDR3 is CASSIYRDNEQFF. The CDR3 DNA is TGCGCCAGCAGCATCTACAGGGATAATGAGCAGTTCTTC. Full variable domain (rest looked up from reference TRBV5-1 and TRBJ2-1): KAGVTQTPRYLIKTRGQQVTLSCSPISGHRSVSWYQQTPGQGLQFLFEYFSETQRNKGNFPGRFSGRQFSNSRSEMNVSTLELGDSALYLCASSIYRDNEQFFGPGTRLTVL.

This clonotype was seen at least ten times. V and J are TRBV5-1 and TRBJ2-5; D remains unclear. Germline CDR1 is SGHRS and CDR2 is YFSETQ. The CDR3 length is 13 residues. Trimming removed 5 bases at V and 5 bases at J, with 13 bases between. The CDR3 loop is CASRFSSSETQYF. The CDR3 DNA sequence: TGCGCCAGCAGGTTTAGTAGCTCGGAGACCCAGTACTTC. The variable domain in full, completed from reference TRBV5-1 and TRBJ2-5, reads KAGVTQTPRYLIKTRGQQVTLSCSPISGHRSVSWYQQTPGQGLQFLFEYFSETQRNKGNFPGRFSGRQFSNSRSEMNVSTLELGDSALYLCASRFSSSETQYFGPGTRLLVL.

As for this clonotype: One end of the junction is discordant with germline, which a read error may explain. The DNA of the CDR3 is TGCGCCAGCAGCTACGGCGGCCCGAACCCCGGGGAGCTGTTTTTT. Its protein is CASSYGGPNPGELFF. This rearrangement joins TRBV5-1 to TRBJ2-2; no firm D call. The germline V gene encodes CDR1 SGHRS and CDR2 YFSETQ. The CDR3 length is 15 residues. Full variable domain (outside the CDR3, taken from reference TRBV5-1 and TRBJ2-2): KAGVTQTPRYLIKTRGQQVTLSCSPISGHRSVSWYQQTPGQGLQFLFEYFSETQRNKGNFPGRFSGRQFSNSRSEMNVSTLELGDSALYLCASSYGGPNPGELFFGEGSRLTVL.

This clonotype was observed a handful of times. V usage is TRBV20-1 and J usage is TRBJ2-1; TRBD1 agrees at 10 bases. CDR3 length equals 13 residues. Unmatched junction bases numbered 6, after V lost 5 bases and J lost 8 bases. The germline CDR1 and CDR2 sequences are DFQATT and SNEGSKA (reference sequence). CDR3 loop: CSAPRDRGDEQFF. CDR3 nucleotide sequence: TGCAGTGCTCCCCGGGACAGGGGCGATGAGCAGTTCTTC.

The chain combines TRBV2 with TRBJ2-7; TRBD1 matches 8 bases. Trimming at V came to 6 bases and at J to 2 bases, leaving 9 bases not matched to a gene. Germline V gives CDR1 SNHLY, CDR2 FYNNEI. This CDR3 has 15 residues. CDR3 sequence (DNA): TGTGCCAGCAGCAAGCAGACAGGGGAGGCCTACGAGCAGTACTTC. Translation gives CASSKQTGEAYEQYF. Based on the CDR3 plus reference TRBV2 and TRBJ2-7, the full variable domain is EPEVTQTPSHQVTQMGQEVILRCVPISNHLYFYWYRQILGQKVEFLVSFYNNEISEKSEIFDDQFSVERPDGSNFTLKIRSTKLEDSAMYFCASSKQTGEAYEQYFGPGTRLTVT.

This clonotype was counted between two and nine times. J is TRBJ2-3 and V is TRBV4-1; D is undetermined. The CDR3 runs to 19 residues. Germline loops: CDR1 MGHRA, CDR2 YSYEKL. Deletions cut 1 base from V and 9 bases from J, with 29 bases between. CDR3 sequence reads: CASSQGTPQASLDSPTQYF. CDR3 nucleotide sequence: TGCGCCAGCAGCCAAGGGACCCCCCAGGCTAGTCTGGATTCCCCAACGCAGTATTTT.

The chain has TRBV2 and TRBJ2-2, with TRBD2 matching 8 bases. J lost 1 base, V lost 6 bases, and 4 bases had no gene match. CDR1 is SNHLY and CDR2 is FYNNEI in the germline V gene. The CDR3 totals 15 residues. CDR3 amino acids: CASRGLDLNTGELFF. The CDR3, as DNA: TGTGCCAGCAGGGGACTAGATCTGAACACCGGGGAGCTGTTTTTT.

In its sample, this clonotype was seen a few times. The J gene is TRBJ2-3, the V gene TRBV30; D not resolved. Germline CDR1 and CDR2: GTSNPN and SVGIG (reference sequence). V was shortened by 4 bases and J by 6 bases, with 8 bases between the two germline ends. The CDR3 is made up of 11 amino acids. CDR3 in DNA: TGTGCCTGGACCCTGGGGGATACGCAGTATTTT. Translation: CAWTLGDTQYF.

V is TRBV18 and J is TRBJ1-1, with TRBD1 matching 7 bases. The CDR3 has 13 residues. The V segment lost 5 bases and the J segment 3 bases; nucleotides outside the gene matches: 3. Germline V lookup: CDR1 KGHSH, CDR2 LQKENI. CDR3 nucleotide sequence: TGTGCCAGCTCAGGGGACAGTTACACTGAAGCTTTCTTT. This sequence encodes CASSGDSYTEAFF.

In this sample, this clonotype turned up a few times. The V gene is TRBV12-3 or TRBV12-4, the J gene TRBJ2-7; 11 bases are a match to TRBD2. Trimming at V came to 6 bases and at J to 4 bases, leaving 8 bases not matched to a gene. The CDR3 has 15 residues. The CDR3 here is CASRPTSGNNYEQYF. The CDR3 coding sequence is TGTGCCAGCAGGCCGACTAGCGGGAATAATTACGAGCAGTACTTC.

The sample holds a few counts of this clonotype. The chain carries TRBV20-1 and TRBJ1-2; 7 nucleotides agree with TRBD1. From germline, CDR1 is DFQATT and CDR2 SNEGSKA (reference sequence). The CDR3 covers 15 residues. V lost 3 bases, J lost 2 bases, and 9 bases stayed unmatched. The DNA of the CDR3 is TGCAGTGCTAGGCCGACAGGGACCGTCAACTATGGCTACACCTTC. This translates into CSARPTGTVNYGYTF.

This clonotype was counted between two and nine times. V gene TRBV11-3 combines with J gene TRBJ1-1, with TRBD1 identical over 7 bases. There are 14 residues in the CDR3. Per the germline V gene, CDR1 is SGHNT and CDR2 is YENEEA. Trimming at V came to 5 bases and at J to 4 bases, leaving 7 bases not matched to a gene. The CDR3 nucleotides are TGTGCCAGCAGCCAAACAGGGGAGGGCACTGAAGCTTTCTTT. Encoded protein: CASSQTGEGTEAFF.

The gene calls are TRBV5-1 and TRBJ2-3; D gene ambiguous. The CDR3 extends over 15 amino acids. V dropped 3 bases and J dropped 0 bases, with 11 bases sitting between them. Germline V gene lookup returns CDR1 SGHRS and CDR2 YFSETQ. The CDR3 here is CASSYVGGSTDTQYF. Here the CDR3 DNA reads TGCGCCAGCAGCTACGTCGGCGGTAGCACAGATACGCAGTATTTT.